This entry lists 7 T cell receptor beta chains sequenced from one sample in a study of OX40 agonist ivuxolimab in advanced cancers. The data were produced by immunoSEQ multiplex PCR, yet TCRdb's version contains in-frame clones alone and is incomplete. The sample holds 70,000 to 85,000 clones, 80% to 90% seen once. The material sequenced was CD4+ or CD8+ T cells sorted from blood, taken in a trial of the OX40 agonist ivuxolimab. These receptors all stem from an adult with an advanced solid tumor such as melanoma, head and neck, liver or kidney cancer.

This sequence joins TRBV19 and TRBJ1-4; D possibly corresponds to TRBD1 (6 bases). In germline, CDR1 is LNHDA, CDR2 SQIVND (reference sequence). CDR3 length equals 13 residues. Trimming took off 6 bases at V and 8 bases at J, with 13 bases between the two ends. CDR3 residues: CASSEGGREKLFF. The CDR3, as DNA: TGTGCCAGTAGCGAAGGGGGAAGAGAAAAACTGTTTTTT.

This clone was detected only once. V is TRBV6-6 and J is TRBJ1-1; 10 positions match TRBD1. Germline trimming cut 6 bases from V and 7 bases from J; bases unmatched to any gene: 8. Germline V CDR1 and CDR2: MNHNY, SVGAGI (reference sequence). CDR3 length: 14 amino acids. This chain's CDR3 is CASSRQGAGSEAFF. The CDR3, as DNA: TGTGCCAGCAGCCGACAGGGGGCGGGAAGTGAAGCTTTCTTT.

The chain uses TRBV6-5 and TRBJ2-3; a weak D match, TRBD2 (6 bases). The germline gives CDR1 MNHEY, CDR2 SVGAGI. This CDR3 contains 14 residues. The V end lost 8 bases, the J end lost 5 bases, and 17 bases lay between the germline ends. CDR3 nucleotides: TGTGCCAGCGGGGGGTGGGCCTTTGGAGATACGCAGTATTTT. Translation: CASGGWAFGDTQYF.

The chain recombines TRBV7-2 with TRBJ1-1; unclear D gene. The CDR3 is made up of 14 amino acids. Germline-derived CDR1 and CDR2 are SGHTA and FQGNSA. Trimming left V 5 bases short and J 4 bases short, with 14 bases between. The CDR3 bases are TGTGCCAGCAGCCCTAGACCCCAACCCACTGAAGCTTTCTTT. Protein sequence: CASSPRPQPTEAFF. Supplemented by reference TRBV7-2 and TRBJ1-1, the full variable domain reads GAGVSQSPSNKVTEKGKDVELRCDPISGHTALYWYRQSLGQGLEFLIYFQGNSAPDKSGLPSDRFSAERTGGSVSTLTIQRTQQEDSAVYLCASSPRPQPTEAFFGQGTRLTVV.

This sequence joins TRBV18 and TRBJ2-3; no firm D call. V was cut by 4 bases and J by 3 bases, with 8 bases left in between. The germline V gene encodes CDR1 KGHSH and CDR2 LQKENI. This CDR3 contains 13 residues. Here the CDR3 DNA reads TGTGCCAGCTCACGGTCGTCTACAGATACGCAGTATTTT. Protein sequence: CASSRSSTDTQYF.

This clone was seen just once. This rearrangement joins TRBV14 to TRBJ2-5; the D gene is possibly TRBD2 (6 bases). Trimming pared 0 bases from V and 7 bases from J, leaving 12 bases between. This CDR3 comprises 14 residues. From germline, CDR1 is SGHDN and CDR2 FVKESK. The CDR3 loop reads CASSQERGVATQYF. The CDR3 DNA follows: TGTGCCAGCAGCCAAGAGCGGGGAGTTGCGACCCAGTACTTC.

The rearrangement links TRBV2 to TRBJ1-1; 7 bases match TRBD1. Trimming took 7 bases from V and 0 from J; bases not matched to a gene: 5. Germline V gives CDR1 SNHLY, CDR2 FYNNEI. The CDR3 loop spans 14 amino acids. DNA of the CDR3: TGTGCCAGCAAGGGGGGACAGCTGAACACTGAAGCTTTCTTT. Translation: CASKGGQLNTEAFF.